This entry features one TCR beta chain sequence. Its specificity is not known. The data stem from a study of shared clonotypes between healthy human individuals. TCRdb's copy holds only in-frame clones and misses some; the assay was immunoSEQ multiplex PCR. The top ten clones hold roughly 0.14% of a sample with a few million clones, approximately 94% of them seen once. General study points: Among the subsets, naive ones generally showed larger estimated richness than memory ones.

Per germline, CDR1 MNHEY and CDR2 SVGAGI. This CDR3 comprises 16 residues. Trimming cost V 4 bases and J 5 bases, with 18 bases left between them. The sequenced material came from naive CD4+ T cells sorted from blood. Subset of the sample: CD45RA+ positively selected. The V call is TRBV6-5, the J call TRBJ1-5; TRBD1 is a possible D gene (6 bases). The clonotype was recovered from a man between 18 and 29 years old in good health. CDR3 sequence reads: CASSLSRQAHHQPQHF. The CDR3, as DNA: TGTGCCAGCAGTTTGTCCCGACAGGCCCATCATCAGCCCCAGCATTTT.